This is a list of T cell receptor beta chains from one sample in a study of blood T cell repertoires in COVID-19. Data came from immunoSEQ multiplex PCR; TCRdb stores just in-frame clones and leaves some out. The sample has around 250,000 clones; more than 80% are singletons. Material for sequencing was PBMCs or T cells enriched from blood (not recorded which). Receptor source: a man in his fifties who had been exposed to COVID-19. The CDR3 runs from the conserved cysteine through the conserved F or W. The D gene is left open where the match is weak. Only part of the rows carry a size: once, few, many, or a class if the clone is expanded.

D: TRBD1; J: TRBJ1-2; V: TRBV12-5; size: NA; CDR3: CASGLVSTGQGRECYTF; DNA: TGTGCTAGTGGTTTGGTAAGTACGGGACAGGGAAGAGAGTGCTACACCTTC
D: TRBD2; J: TRBJ2-7; V: TRBV15; size: NA; CDR3: CATSRDSREGYEQYF; DNA: TGTGCCACCAGCAGAGATTCAAGGGAGGGCTACGAGCAGTACTTC
D: NA; J: TRBJ2-4; V: TRBV7-9; size: NA; CDR3: CASSPPGGDKNIQYF; DNA: TGTGCCAGCAGCCCACCCGGCGGGGACAAAAACATTCAGTACTTC
D: NA; J: TRBJ2-7; V: TRBV3-1/TRBV3-2; size: NA; CDR3: CASSQARTVVQYEQYF; DNA: TGTGCCAGCAGCCAGGCTCGGACAGTTGTGCAGTACGAGCAGTACTTC
D: NA; J: TRBJ1-1; V: TRBV19; size: NA; CDR3: CASSIGPGTNTEAFF; DNA: TGTGCCAGTAGTATAGGCCCAGGAACGAACACTGAAGCTTTCTTT
D: TRBD1; J: TRBJ1-1; V: TRBV6-5; size: once; CDR3: CASSRDRATEAFF; DNA: TGTGCCAGCAGCCGCGACAGGGCCACTGAAGCTTTCTTT
D: NA; J: TRBJ1-1; V: TRBV5-1; size: NA; CDR3: CASRFDSNTEAFF; DNA: TGCGCCAGCAGATTTGACAGCAACACTGAAGCTTTCTTT
D: TRBD2; J: TRBJ2-5; V: TRBV5-1; size: NA; CDR3: CASSLAGTSEETQYF; DNA: TGCGCCAGCAGCTTGGCCGGGACTAGTGAAGAGACCCAGTACTTC
D: TRBD1; J: TRBJ1-5; V: TRBV15; size: NA; CDR3: CATSRDPGTETNQPQHF; DNA: TGTGCCACCAGCAGAGACCCCGGGACAGAGACAAATCAGCCCCAGCATTTT
D: TRBD1; J: TRBJ2-3; V: TRBV27; size: NA; CDR3: CASSGTGTGGADTDTQYF; DNA: TGTGCCAGCAGTGGAACCGGGACAGGGGGCGCCGACACAGATACGCAGTATTTT
D: NA; J: TRBJ1-2; V: TRBV3-1/TRBV3-2; size: few; CDR3: CASSQEDRSYTF; DNA: TGTGCCAGCAGCCAAGAGGACAGAAGCTACACCTTC
D: NA; J: TRBJ2-2; V: TRBV5-1; size: once; CDR3: CASSLDRVLAGELFF; DNA: TGCGCCAGCAGCTTGGACAGGGTTTTAGCCGGGGAGCTGTTTTTT
D: NA; J: TRBJ1-5; V: TRBV5-1; size: once; CDR3: CASSLLPSNQPQHF; DNA: TGCGCCAGCAGCTTGCTACCTAGCAATCAGCCCCAGCATTTT
D: TRBD1; J: TRBJ1-1; V: TRBV5-4; size: once; CDR3: CASSRSGGLDTEAFF; DNA: TGTGCCAGCAGCCGCTCAGGGGGCTTAGACACTGAAGCTTTCTTT
D: NA; J: TRBJ2-2; V: TRBV5-1; size: NA; CDR3: CASSLMGGGELFF; DNA: TGCGCCAGCAGCTTGATGGGAGGCGGGGAGCTGTTTTTT
D: TRBD1; J: TRBJ1-4; V: TRBV27; size: NA; CDR3: CASRDRGRGGSEKLFF; DNA: TGTGCCAGCCGGGACAGGGGGCGTGGAGGTAGTGAAAAACTGTTTTTT
D: NA; J: TRBJ2-1; V: TRBV30; size: NA; CDR3: CAWSVVGGLYNEQFF; DNA: TGTGCCTGGAGTGTTGTTGGGGGACTCTACAATGAGCAGTTCTTC
D: TRBD1; J: TRBJ1-5; V: TRBV24-1; size: once; CDR3: CATSGPGQFQPQHF; DNA: TGTGCCACCAGTGGCCCGGGACAGTTTCAGCCCCAGCATTTT
D: NA; J: TRBJ2-6; V: TRBV7-8; size: NA; CDR3: CASSLGGGNSGANVLTF; DNA: TGTGCCAGCAGCTTAGGAGGGGGAAACTCTGGGGCCAACGTCCTGACTTTC
D: TRBD1; J: TRBJ2-7; V: TRBV27; size: NA; CDR3: CASSQGTEGYEQYF; DNA: TGTGCCAGCAGTCAGGGGACAGAGGGCTACGAGCAGTACTTC
D: NA; J: TRBJ2-1; V: TRBV5-4; size: NA; CDR3: CASSHSIGYNEQFF; DNA: TGTGCCAGCAGCCATTCAATCGGGTACAATGAGCAGTTCTTC
D: NA; J: TRBJ2-7; V: TRBV6-5; size: NA; CDR3: CASSTATAGPYEQYF; DNA: TGTGCCAGCAGTACCGCTACTGCCGGTCCCTACGAGCAGTACTTC
D: NA; J: TRBJ2-2; V: TRBV4-1; size: once; CDR3: CASSRTSGLGRELFF; DNA: TGCGCCAGCAGCCGCACCTCGGGACTGGGAAGGGAGCTGTTTTTT
D: TRBD1; J: TRBJ2-1; V: TRBV11-2; size: NA; CDR3: CASRPGTAIYNEQFF; DNA: TGTGCCAGCAGACCCGGGACAGCTATCTACAATGAGCAGTTCTTC
D: TRBD1; J: TRBJ1-1; V: TRBV4-1; size: NA; CDR3: CASSQEGFWTGLNTEAFF; DNA: TGCGCCAGCAGCCAAGAAGGATTCTGGACAGGATTGAACACTGAAGCTTTCTTT
D: NA; J: TRBJ1-4; V: TRBV11-2; size: once; CDR3: CASSLRLSNEKLFF; DNA: TGTGCCAGCAGCTTGAGGTTATCTAATGAAAAACTGTTTTTT
D: NA; J: TRBJ2-1; V: TRBV5-4; size: once; CDR3: CASSSVTRDNEQFF; DNA: TGTGCCAGCAGCTCGGTGACTAGAGACAATGAGCAGTTCTTC
D: TRBD1; J: TRBJ2-2; V: TRBV11-3; size: NA; CDR3: CASTIRGSTGELFF; DNA: TGTGCCAGCACCATCAGGGGGTCTACCGGGGAGCTGTTTTTT
D: NA; J: TRBJ1-1; V: TRBV5-1; size: NA; CDR3: CASSFSGTGGTEAFF; DNA: TGCGCCAGCAGCTTCTCCGGGACGGGGGGAACTGAAGCTTTCTTT
D: NA; J: TRBJ1-1; V: TRBV19; size: NA; CDR3: CASSRQGMDTEAFF; DNA: TGTGCCAGTAGTCGGCAGGGGATGGACACTGAAGCTTTCTTT
D: TRBD1; J: TRBJ1-1; V: TRBV5-4; size: once; CDR3: CASSLAQGARGLTEGTEAFF; DNA: TGTGCCAGCAGCTTGGCGCAGGGGGCGAGGGGGCTGACGGAGGGCACTGAAGCTTTCTTT
D: NA; J: TRBJ2-1; V: TRBV5-4; size: once; CDR3: CASRSGLPSYNEQFF; DNA: TGTGCCAGCAGGTCGGGACTCCCCTCCTACAATGAGCAGTTCTTC
D: TRBD1; J: TRBJ2-2; V: TRBV7-8; size: NA; CDR3: CASSPPRTGNTGELFF; DNA: TGTGCCAGCAGCCCGCCGAGGACAGGAAACACCGGGGAGCTGTTTTTT
D: NA; J: TRBJ1-2; V: TRBV11-2; size: many; CDR3: CASSSLRGDYGYTF; DNA: TGTGCCAGCAGCTCCCTTCGGGGGGACTATGGCTACACCTTC
D: NA; J: TRBJ2-2; V: TRBV5-4; size: NA; CDR3: CASSLGALGRGDTGELFF; DNA: TGTGCCAGCAGCTTGGGCGCCTTAGGCAGGGGAGACACCGGGGAGCTGTTTTTT
D: NA; J: TRBJ2-5; V: TRBV6-5; size: NA; CDR3: CASSQYAEQETQYF; DNA: TGTGCCAGCAGCCAGTACGCGGAACAAGAGACCCAGTACTTC
D: NA; J: TRBJ2-5; V: TRBV7-7; size: NA; CDR3: CASSGDSQETQYF; DNA: TGTGCTAGCAGCGGGGACAGTCAAGAGACCCAGTACTTC
D: TRBD2; J: TRBJ2-7; V: TRBV4-1; size: NA; CDR3: CASSLRATSVSYEQYF; DNA: TGCGCCAGCAGCCTTCGCGCGACTAGCGTCTCCTACGAGCAGTACTTC
D: NA; J: TRBJ1-1; V: TRBV7-6; size: few; CDR3: CASSLGAGVGTEAFF; DNA: TGTGCCAGCAGCTTGGGGGCAGGGGTGGGAACTGAAGCTTTCTTT
D: NA; J: TRBJ2-2; V: TRBV9; size: few; CDR3: CASSGGDIPNVGELFF; DNA: TGTGCCAGCAGCGGGGGCGACATCCCGAACGTCGGGGAGCTGTTTTTT
D: NA; J: TRBJ1-5; V: TRBV2; size: NA; CDR3: CASSELGTPYSNQPQHF; DNA: TGTGCCAGCAGTGAACTAGGGACACCATATAGCAATCAGCCCCAGCATTTT
D: NA; J: TRBJ1-1; V: TRBV10-3; size: NA; CDR3: CAISARGSEAFF; DNA: TGTGCCATCAGTGCCCGCGGGTCTGAAGCTTTCTTT
D: NA; J: TRBJ2-3; V: TRBV12-1; size: NA; CDR3: CASSFRLAGGNSTDTQYF; DNA: TGTGCCAGCAGCTTTCGGCTAGCGGGAGGGAATAGCACAGATACGCAGTATTTT
D: NA; J: TRBJ1-5; V: TRBV6-5; size: NA; CDR3: CASFKHLSNQPQHF; DNA: TGTGCCAGCTTTAAACACCTTAGCAATCAGCCCCAGCATTTT
D: NA; J: TRBJ2-1; V: TRBV19; size: NA; CDR3: CASSIGIGTFNEQFF; DNA: TGTGCCAGTAGTATCGGTATCGGGACTTTCAATGAGCAGTTCTTC
D: TRBD2; J: TRBJ2-3; V: TRBV5-1; size: NA; CDR3: CASSSSGTSGGYTQYF; DNA: TGCGCCAGCAGCTCGTCCGGGACTAGCGGGGGTTATACGCAGTATTTT
D: TRBD2; J: TRBJ2-7; V: TRBV4-2; size: NA; CDR3: CASSRVLAGGGRYEQYF; DNA: TGTGCCAGCAGCCGGGTACTAGCGGGGGGGGGAAGGTACGAGCAGTACTTC
D: NA; J: TRBJ2-2; V: TRBV28; size: NA; CDR3: CASSDSNTGELFF; DNA: TGTGCCAGCAGCGACAGCAACACCGGGGAGCTGTTTTTT
D: TRBD1; J: TRBJ2-5; V: TRBV2; size: NA; CDR3: CASSAWTGQETQYF; DNA: TGTGCCAGCAGTGCCTGGACAGGTCAAGAGACCCAGTACTTC
D: NA; J: TRBJ2-5; V: TRBV5-1; size: NA; CDR3: CASSLGTADPGETQYF; DNA: TGCGCCAGCAGCTTGGGGACAGCCGATCCGGGGGAGACCCAGTACTTC
D: NA; J: TRBJ2-2; V: TRBV2; size: NA; CDR3: CASSRDTGELFF; DNA: TGTGCCAGCAGCCGAGACACCGGGGAGCTGTTTTTT
D: NA; J: TRBJ1-2; V: TRBV7-8; size: NA; CDR3: CASSSTTANYGYTF; DNA: TGTGCCAGCAGCTCTACGACAGCAAACTATGGCTACACCTTC
D: TRBD1; J: TRBJ1-5; V: TRBV10-3; size: NA; CDR3: CAISETGTGMQPQHF; DNA: TGTGCCATCAGTGAAACCGGGACAGGGATGCAGCCCCAGCATTTT
D: NA; J: TRBJ1-3; V: TRBV9; size: NA; CDR3: CASSVGASTSGNTIYF; DNA: TGTGCCAGCAGCGTAGGGGCATCTACCTCTGGAAACACCATATATTTT